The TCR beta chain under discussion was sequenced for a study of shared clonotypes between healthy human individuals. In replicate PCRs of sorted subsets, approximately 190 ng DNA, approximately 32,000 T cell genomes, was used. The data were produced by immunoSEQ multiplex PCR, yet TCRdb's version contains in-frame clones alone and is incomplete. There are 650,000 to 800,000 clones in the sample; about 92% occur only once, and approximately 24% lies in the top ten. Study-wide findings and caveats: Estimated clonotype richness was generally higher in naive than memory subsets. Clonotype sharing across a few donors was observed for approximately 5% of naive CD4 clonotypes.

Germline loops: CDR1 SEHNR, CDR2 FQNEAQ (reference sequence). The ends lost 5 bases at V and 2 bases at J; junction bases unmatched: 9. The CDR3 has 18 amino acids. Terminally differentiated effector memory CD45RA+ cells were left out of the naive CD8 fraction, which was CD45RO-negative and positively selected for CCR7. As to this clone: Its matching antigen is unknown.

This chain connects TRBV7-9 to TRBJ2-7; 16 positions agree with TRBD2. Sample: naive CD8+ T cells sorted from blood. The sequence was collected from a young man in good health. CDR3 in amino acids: CASSPAGTSGRDAYEQYF. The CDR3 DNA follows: TGTGCCAGCAGCCCCGCCGGGACTAGCGGGAGGGACGCCTACGAGCAGTACTTC.